Here is one TCR beta chain with its context. At one boundary the junction diverges from the germline segment, which might be a read error. TCR beta CDR3 regions were amplified from RNA. RT-PCR in the first round (using the HTBI primer set) targeted the TCR CDR3. TCRdb passed the multiplex PCR reads through MiXCR, listing each CDR3 protein once. The table lists 400,000 to 550,000 distinct CDR3 sequences, roughly 24% of them singletons, with around 11% in the top ten. The CDR3 spans 11 residues. Germline CDR1 MDHEN, CDR2 SYDVKM. These data are taken from a study of T cells in Graves' hyperthyroidism and ophthalmopathy.

The chain carries TRBV28 and TRBJ1-2; D gene unclear. Sequencing input: blood. The clonotype originates from a woman in her twenties or thirties with Graves' ophthalmopathy. CDR3 protein: CVSSSSYGYTF. The CDR3 bases are TGTGTCAGCAGTAGTTCCTATGGCTACACCTTC.